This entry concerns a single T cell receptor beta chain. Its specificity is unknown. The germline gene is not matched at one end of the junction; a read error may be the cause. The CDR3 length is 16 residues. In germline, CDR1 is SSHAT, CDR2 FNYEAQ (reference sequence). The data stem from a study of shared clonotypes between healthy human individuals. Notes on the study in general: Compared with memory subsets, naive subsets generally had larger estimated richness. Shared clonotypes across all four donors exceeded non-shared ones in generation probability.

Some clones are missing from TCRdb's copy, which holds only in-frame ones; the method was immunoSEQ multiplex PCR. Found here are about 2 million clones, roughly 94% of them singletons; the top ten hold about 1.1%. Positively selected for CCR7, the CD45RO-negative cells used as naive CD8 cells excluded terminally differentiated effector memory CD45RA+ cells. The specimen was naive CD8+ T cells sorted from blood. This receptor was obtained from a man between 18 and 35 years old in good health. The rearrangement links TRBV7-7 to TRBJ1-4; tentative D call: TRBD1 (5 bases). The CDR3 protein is CASSLDEGPGNEKLFF. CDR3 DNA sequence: TGTGCTAGCAGCTTAGACGAGGGGCCGGGTAATGAAAAACTGTTTTTT.